Included here is one T cell receptor (beta chain) sequence, with context. The sample comes from a study of cytomegalovirus exposure and HLA in healthy donors. The CDR3 covers 15 residues. The V and J ends lost 3 bases and 3 bases, in that order; junction bases with no gene match: 7. Looked up from germline, CDR1 is SQVTM and CDR2 is ANQGSEA. PCR employed 60 Vbeta and 13 Jbeta primers. TCRdb's copy holds only in-frame clones and misses some; the assay was immunoSEQ multiplex PCR. The sample records about 160,000 clones, 65% to 85% being singletons. This chain links TRBV29-1 with TRBJ1-2; 10 nucleotides align to TRBD1. Specimen: PBMCs. This receptor was identified in a woman aged 40 to 50 in good health and CMV-seropositive. In DNA form, the CDR3 reads TGCAGCGTTGACGTGAGACAGGGGGCTGACTATGGCTACACCTTC. Translation: CSVDVRQGADYGYTF.